What follows describes a single T cell receptor beta chain. What it binds is unknown. This sample was taken from a study of beta chain features in type 1 diabetes. The wider study: In all, 85 million to 130 million sorted cells from all samples were analyzed. Whole-study results and caveats: Reduced insertions and increased deletions marked VDJ junctions in type 1 diabetes patients. All four CD4+ subsets from Type 1 diabetes patients carried moderately but significantly shorter TCRB CDR3s.

The CDR3 loop spans 16 amino acids. The germline V gene encodes CDR1 MNHNS and CDR2 SASEGT. V lost 4 bases and J 1 base, leaving 11 bases between the germline ends. Purity of each sorted population was above 98%. The study reverse transcribed the entire isolated RNA, so it sequenced expressed TCRB transcripts. Read counts averaged about 3.57 million for samples of naive, central memory and regulatory T cells. Generated by immunoSEQ multiplex PCR, the TCRdb table keeps only in-frame clones and is missing some. The sample lists under 150,000 clones, roughly 17% occurring once. The clonotype comes from a man aged 18-30 years with type 1 diabetes. The sample was central memory CD4+ T cells from blood. The rearrangement joins TRBV6-1 to TRBJ2-6; D not resolved. CDR3 bases: TGTGCCAGCAGTGGCTTACCGCCGTCTGGGGCCAACGTCCTGACTTTC. Protein product: CASSGLPPSGANVLTF.